This T cell receptor beta chain derives from a study of T-cell memory formation after mild COVID-19. Study-wide context: Most TCR clusters belonged to a single donor. Study-wide points: Day 15 to 85 contractors were CD4/CD8 balanced; later expanders leaned CD4+.

Concerning this clonotype itself: Its matching antigen is unknown.

The CDR3 runs to 14 residues. Germline CDR1 and CDR2: DFQATT and SNEGSKA (reference sequence). The V gene end was trimmed by 3 bases and the J gene end by 3 bases; junction bases not matched to a gene: 7. TCRdb re-called the 5' RACE reads with MiXCR, one entry per CDR3 protein. This table holds roughly 410,000 distinct CDR3 sequences, about 24% found once. The sequenced sample consisted of PBMCs or a T cell subset sorted from them (not recorded which). The chain combines TRBV20-1 with TRBJ1-2, with TRBD1 matching 7 bases. The clonotype originates from an adult woman who had mild COVID-19 (a few samples of this study predate the infection). Cell type and time point are not known. The CDR3 is CSASPLGQHYGYTF. Here the CDR3 DNA reads TGCAGTGCTAGCCCCTTGGGACAGCACTATGGCTACACCTTC.